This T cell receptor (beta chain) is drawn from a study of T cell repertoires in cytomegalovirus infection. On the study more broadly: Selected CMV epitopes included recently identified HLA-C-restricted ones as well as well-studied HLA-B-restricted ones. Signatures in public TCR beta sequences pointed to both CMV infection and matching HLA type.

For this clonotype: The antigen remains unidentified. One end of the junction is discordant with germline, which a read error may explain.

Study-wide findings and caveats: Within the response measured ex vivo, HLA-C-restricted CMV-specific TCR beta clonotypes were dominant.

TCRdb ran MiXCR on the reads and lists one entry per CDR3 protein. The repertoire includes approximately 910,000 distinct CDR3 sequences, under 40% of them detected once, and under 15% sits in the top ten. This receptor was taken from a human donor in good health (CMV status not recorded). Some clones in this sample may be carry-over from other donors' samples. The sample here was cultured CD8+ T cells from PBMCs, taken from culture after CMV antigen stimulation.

The CDR3 loop is CASSLRGGGDERFF. The CDR3 bases are TGTGCCAGCAGTTTGCGGGGGGGCGGCGATGAGCGGTTCTTC. The chain has TRBV27 and TRBJ2-1; 9 bases fit TRBD2. The CDR3 is 14 residues long. Germline lookup yields CDR1 MNHEY and CDR2 SMNVEV (reference sequence).